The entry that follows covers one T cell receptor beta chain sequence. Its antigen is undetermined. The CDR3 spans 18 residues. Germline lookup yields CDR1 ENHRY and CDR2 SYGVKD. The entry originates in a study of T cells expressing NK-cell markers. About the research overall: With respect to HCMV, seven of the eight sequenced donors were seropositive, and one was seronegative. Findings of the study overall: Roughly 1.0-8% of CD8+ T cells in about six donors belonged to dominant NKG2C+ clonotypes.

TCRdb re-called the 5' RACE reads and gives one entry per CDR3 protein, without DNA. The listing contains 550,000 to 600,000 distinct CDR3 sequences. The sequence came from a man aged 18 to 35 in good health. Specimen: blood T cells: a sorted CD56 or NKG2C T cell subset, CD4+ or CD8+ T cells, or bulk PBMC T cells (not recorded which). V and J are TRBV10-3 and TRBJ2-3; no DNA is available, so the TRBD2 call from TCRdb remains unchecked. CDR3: CAIRSSAGGLRSTDTQYF.